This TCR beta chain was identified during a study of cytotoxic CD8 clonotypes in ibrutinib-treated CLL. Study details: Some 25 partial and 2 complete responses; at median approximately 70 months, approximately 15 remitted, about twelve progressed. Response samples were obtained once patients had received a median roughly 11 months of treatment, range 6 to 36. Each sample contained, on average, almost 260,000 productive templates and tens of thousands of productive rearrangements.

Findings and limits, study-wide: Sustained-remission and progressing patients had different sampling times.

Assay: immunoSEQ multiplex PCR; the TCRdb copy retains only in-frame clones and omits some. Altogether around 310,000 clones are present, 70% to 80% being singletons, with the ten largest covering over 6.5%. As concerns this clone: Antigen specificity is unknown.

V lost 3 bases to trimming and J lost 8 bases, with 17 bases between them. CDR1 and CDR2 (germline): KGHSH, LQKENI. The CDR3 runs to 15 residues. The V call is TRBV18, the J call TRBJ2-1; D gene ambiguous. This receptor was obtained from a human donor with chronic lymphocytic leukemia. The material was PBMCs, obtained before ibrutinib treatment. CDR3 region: CASSPSSAVSDEQFF. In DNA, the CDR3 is TGTGCCAGCTCACCTAGTTCTGCGGTCTCCGATGAGCAGTTCTTC.